These 25 T cell receptor beta chains came from one sample sequenced in a study of read filtering for tumor transcriptome and immune sequencing. Molecular barcoded adaptors covering alpha/delta and beta/gamma chains were used on about 390 ng RNA. TCRdb reanalysed the reads using MiXCR and keeps one entry per CDR3 protein. The sample lists fewer than 75,000 distinct CDR3 sequences; roughly 19% were seen once. The sample taken for sequencing was a population of CD138-negative cells sorted from bone marrow. These receptors originate from a donor older than 35 with multiple myeloma.

This clonotype was counted many times. This chain joins TRBV5-1 and TRBJ2-6; no reliable D call. This CDR3 is built from 14 residues. Trimming took off 5 bases at V and 0 bases at J, with 6 bases between the two ends. Germline CDR1 SGHRS, CDR2 YFSETQ. The CDR3 here is CASRGPSGANVLTF. In DNA form, the CDR3 reads TGCGCCAGCAGGGGCCCCTCTGGGGCCAACGTCCTGACTTTC.

This clonotype was counted at least ten times. The chain uses TRBV7-2 and TRBJ2-5; 11 bases map to TRBD2. This CDR3 is built from 14 residues. Germline V gene sequence: CDR1 SGHTA, CDR2 FQGNSA. J was trimmed by 3 bases and V by 3 bases; bases with no gene match: 0. CDR3 in DNA: TGTGCCAGCAGCTTTAGCGGGGGGGAAGAGACCCAGTACTTC. Its protein is CASSFSGGEETQYF.

There are many counts of this clonotype. The genes are TRBV19 and TRBJ1-5; D remains ambiguous. Per the germline V gene, CDR1 is LNHDA and CDR2 is SQIVND (reference sequence). Trimming removed 5 bases from V and 0 bases from J, with 8 bases in between. This CDR3 spans 14 amino acids. CDR3 sequence reads: CASSVGFSNQPQHF. The DNA of the CDR3 is TGTGCCAGTAGTGTCGGGTTTAGCAATCAGCCCCAGCATTTT.

Many counts were recorded for this clonotype. This chain connects TRBV20-1 to TRBJ2-2; 10 bases align to TRBD1. The CDR3 runs to 14 residues. CDR1 is DFQATT, CDR2 SNEGSKA, per germline (reference sequence). The trim removed 0 bases at V and 6 bases at J, leaving 1 base unmatched. The chain's CDR3 is CSAREGQGSGELFF. CDR3 bases: TGCAGTGCTAGAGAGGGACAGGGGTCCGGGGAGCTGTTTTTT.

As to this clonotype: A much more abundant neighbour one base away suggests this may be a read error. The CDR3: CASSLFSGLDAQYF. Written as DNA, the CDR3 is TGTGCCAGCAGCTTATTTTCAGGCTTGGATGCGCAGTATTTT. The chain has TRBV7-8 and TRBJ2-3, with D unresolved. CDR3 size: 14 residues. V was clipped by 2 bases and J by 10 bases, with 16 bases between them. Germline values: CDR1 SGHVS, CDR2 FQNEAQ. The whole variable domain, filled in from reference TRBV7-8 and TRBJ2-3, reads GAGVSQSPRYKVAKRGQDVALRCDPISGHVSLFWYQQALGQGPEFLTYFQNEAQLDKSGLPSDRFFAERPEGSVSTLKIQRTQQEDSAVYLCASSLFSGLDAQYFGPGTRLTVL.

The DNA for the CDR3 is TGTGCCAGCAGAACTAGCGGGAGGGGAGACGAGCAGTACTTC. As protein: CASRTSGRGDEQYF. The chain employs TRBV27 and TRBJ2-7; TRBD2 aligns across 13 bases. CDR1 and CDR2 from the germline V gene are MNHEY and SMNVEV (reference sequence). The CDR3 covers 14 residues. With V trimmed by 6 bases and J by 5 bases, 4 bases remained unmatched.

There are many counts of this clonotype. This chain joins TRBV7-9 and TRBJ2-7; 7 bases are a match to TRBD2. The germline gives CDR1 SEHNR, CDR2 FQNEAQ (reference sequence). CDR3 length equals 14 residues. J gave up 2 bases and V 1 base, and 2 bases lay outside the gene matches. CDR3 residues: CASSLERGAYEQYF. The CDR3 DNA reads as TGTGCCAGCAGCTTAGAGCGGGGAGCCTACGAGCAGTACTTC. Full variable domain (outside the CDR3, taken from reference TRBV7-9 and TRBJ2-7): DTGVSQNPRHKITKRGQNVTFRCDPISEHNRLYWYRQTLGQGPEFLTYFQNEAQLEKSRLLSDRFSAERPKGSFSTLEIQRTEQGDSAMYLCASSLERGAYEQYFGPGTRLTVT.

The chain is built from TRBV7-8 and TRBJ1-5; the match to TRBD1 covers 7 bases. The V and J ends lost 4 bases and 1 base, in that order; junction bases with no gene match: 7. The CDR3 consists of 16 residues. Germline CDR1 reads SGHVS; CDR2 reads FQNEAQ. The chain's CDR3 is CASSSRQGRSNQPQHF. CDR3 nucleotides: TGTGCCAGCAGCTCACGACAGGGTCGGAGCAATCAGCCCCAGCATTTT. The variable domain in full, completed from reference TRBV7-8 and TRBJ1-5, reads GAGVSQSPRYKVAKRGQDVALRCDPISGHVSLFWYQQALGQGPEFLTYFQNEAQLDKSGLPSDRFFAERPEGSVSTLKIQRTQQEDSAVYLCASSSRQGRSNQPQHFGDGTRLSIL.

This clonotype occurred many times. The V gene is TRBV3-1, the J gene TRBJ2-7; possible D gene TRBD1, 5 bases. Trimming shortened V by 1 base and J by 2 bases, and 6 bases separated the two germline ends. This CDR3 spans 13 amino acids. Per the germline V gene, CDR1 is LGHDT and CDR2 is YNNKEL (reference sequence). The CDR3 DNA reads TGTGCCAGCAGCCAAGGACAGACCTACGAGCAGTACTTC. It specifies CASSQGQTYEQYF.

This clonotype was observed many times. The rearrangement uses TRBV28 and TRBJ2-2; TRBD2 aligns across 9 bases. CDR1 MDHEN and CDR2 SYDVKM come from the germline V gene. With 7 bases clipped from V and 5 bases from J, the junction kept 5 bases outside the gene matches. The CDR3 sequence is 14 residues long. The CDR3 DNA reads as TGTGCCAGCACCAGGACTAGCGTGACCGGGGAGCTGTTTTTT. This codes for CASTRTSVTGELFF.

The sample holds one count of this clonotype. The chain combines TRBV20-1 with TRBJ2-1; 8 bases match TRBD2. Trimming at V came to 3 bases and at J to 7 bases, leaving 5 bases not matched to a gene. CDR1 and CDR2 (germline): DFQATT, SNEGSKA (reference sequence). The CDR3 runs 13 residues. The CDR3 coding sequence is TGCAGTGCTAGCGGGGGGGCCATGAATGAGCAGTTCTTC. Its translation is CSASGGAMNEQFF.

Comment on this clonotype: A read error is possible here, since a much larger clone lies one base away. V gene TRBV29-1 combines with J gene TRBJ2-2; D possibly uses TRBD1 or TRBD2 (7 bases each). The CDR3 spans 13 residues. CDR1 and CDR2 from the germline V gene are SQVTM and ANQGSEA. CDR3: CSGKTGKSGELLF. CDR3 bases: TGCAGCGGGAAGACAGGGAAGAGCGGGGAGCTGCTTTTT.

This chain connects TRBV25-1 to TRBJ1-2; perhaps TRBD1 as D (5 bases). Germline lookup yields CDR1 MGHDK and CDR2 SYGVNS. The ends were cut back, 3 bases at V and 0 bases at J, with 11 bases in the middle. This CDR3 contains 15 residues. The CDR3 loop reads CASSDDRIANYGYTF. The CDR3 coding sequence is TGTGCCAGCAGTGACGACAGAATCGCTAACTATGGCTACACCTTC.

This clonotype was recorded at least ten times. V is TRBV7-2 and J is TRBJ2-1; D gene ambiguous. This CDR3 is 15 amino acids long. V lost 0 bases and J 4 bases, leaving 10 bases between the germline ends. Germline values: CDR1 SGHTA, CDR2 FQGNSA. The CDR3 DNA reads as TGTGCCAGCAGCTTAGCGCTCTACACTTACAATGAGCAGTTCTTC. This encodes CASSLALYTYNEQFF.

This clonotype was recorded at least ten times. V usage is TRBV5-4 and J usage is TRBJ2-1, with D possibly TRBD2 on 5 matching bases. Trimming took off 4 bases at V and 5 bases at J, with 19 bases between the two ends. Germline CDR1 SGHNT, CDR2 YYREEE (reference sequence). The CDR3 covers 16 residues. For the CDR3, the DNA is TGTGCCAGCAGCCCCCGTCTGGCGGGCCGGGACAATGAGCAGTTCTTC. Translated, it gives CASSPRLAGRDNEQFF.

V and J are TRBV20-1 and TRBJ1-3; D is perhaps TRBD1 (5 bases). The germline V gene encodes CDR1 DFQATT and CDR2 SNEGSKA (reference sequence). The CDR3 totals 15 residues. V was pared by 5 bases and J by 1 base, with 15 bases between. The CDR3 sequence is CSAYVLGESGNTIYF. The DNA for the CDR3 is TGCAGTGCTTATGTTCTAGGGGAATCTGGAAACACCATATATTTT.

This clonotype was observed a few times. This rearrangement joins TRBV5-4 to TRBJ1-4; 8 positions agree with TRBD1. V gave up 4 bases and J gave up 8 bases; unmatched junction bases: 10. Germline V lookup: CDR1 SGHNT, CDR2 YYREEE (reference sequence). This CDR3 is 15 amino acids long. As DNA, the CDR3 is TGTGCCAGCAGCCACCCCGGGACAGGTAGAGAAAAACTGTTTTTT. It codes for CASSHPGTGREKLFF. Drawing the rest from reference TRBV5-4 and TRBJ1-4, the complete variable domain is ETGVTQSPTHLIKTRGQQVTLRCSSQSGHNTVSWYQQALGQGPQFIFQYYREEENGRGNFPPRFSGLQFPNYSSELNVNALELDDSALYLCASSHPGTGREKLFFGSGTQLSVL.

This clonotype was observed at least ten times. One end of the junction varies from germline; a read error may be responsible. The rearrangement links TRBV7-8 to TRBJ2-1; D is possibly TRBD2 (6 bases). The CDR3 covers 20 residues. Germline CDR1 SGHVS, CDR2 FQNEAQ. DNA for the CDR3: TGTGCCAGCAGCTTAGGGGGCGGCGGGGACCTAGCGAGCTCCTACGATGAGCAGTTCTTC. Its protein product is CASSLGGGGDLASSYDEQFF.

This clonotype was found many times. The chain has TRBV18 and TRBJ1-2; D is possibly TRBD1 (6 bases). Trimming took 4 bases from V and 3 from J, leaving 24 bases between them. Germline values: CDR1 KGHSH, CDR2 LQKENI. The CDR3 loop spans 18 amino acids. The CDR3 here is CASSRSPRDTRQDYGYTF. The CDR3 DNA sequence: TGTGCCAGCTCACGGTCCCCCCGGGACACCAGGCAGGACTATGGCTACACCTTC. Full variable domain (rest looked up from reference TRBV18 and TRBJ1-2): NAGVMQNPRHLVRRRGQEARLRCSPMKGHSHVYWYRQLPEEGLKFMVYLQKENIIDESGMPKERFSAEFPKEGPSILRIQQVVRGDSAAYFCASSRSPRDTRQDYGYTFGSGTRLTVV.

This clonotype was seen at least ten times. The chain has TRBV28 and TRBJ1-5, with 9 bases that match TRBD1. CDR1 is MDHEN and CDR2 is SYDVKM in the germline V gene. This CDR3 spans 13 amino acids. V lost 6 bases, J lost 7 bases, and 4 bases stayed unmatched. Here the CDR3 DNA reads TGTGCCAGCAGGCGGACAGGGGACCAGCCCCAGCATTTT. This codes for CASRRTGDQPQHF.

This clonotype was detected many times. The V and J genes are TRBV12-3 or TRBV12-4 and TRBJ1-5; D gene ambiguous. The CDR3 has 14 amino acids. Deletions cut 3 bases from V and 4 bases from J, with 10 bases between. The CDR3 reads CASSFGQQNQPQHF. CDR3 in DNA: TGTGCCAGCAGTTTTGGCCAGCAAAATCAGCCCCAGCATTTT.

The chain employs TRBV29-1 and TRBJ2-2, with D hard to call. There are 12 residues in the CDR3. V lost 4 bases to trimming and J lost 2 bases, with 5 bases between them. The germline CDR1 and CDR2 sequences are SQVTM and ANQGSEA. The CDR3: CSVALNTGELFF. The CDR3 DNA sequence: TGCAGCGTTGCCCTAAACACCGGGGAGCTGTTTTTT.

This clonotype was observed a few times. Possible read error: a much larger clone is one base away. The chain couples TRBV11-2 to TRBJ2-1; D ambiguous. CDR3 length: 12 amino acids. Germline V gene data show CDR1 as SGHAT and CDR2 as FQNNGV. V was shortened by 4 bases and J by 4 bases, with 5 bases between the two germline ends. As DNA, the CDR3 is TGTGCCAGCAGCTCAGAGTACAATGAGCAGTTCTTC. It specifies CASSSEYNEQFF. Full variable domain (remainder filled in from reference TRBV11-2 and TRBJ2-1): EAGVAQSPRYKIIEKRQSVAFWCNPISGHATLYWYQQILGQGPKLLIQFQNNGVVDDSQLPKDRFSAERLKGVDSTLKIQPAKLEDSAVYLCASSSEYNEQFFGPGTRLTVL.

This clonotype was picked up a small number of times. A much larger clone lies one base from this, so it may be a read error. The gene calls are TRBV28 and TRBJ2-7, with 8 bases fitting TRBD1. This CDR3 has 16 amino acids. Trimming cost V 5 bases and J 2 bases; bases outside gene matches: 11. CDR1 and CDR2 (germline): MDHEN, SYDVKM. CDR3 residues: CASSALSGQEPYEQYF. The CDR3 bases are TGTGCCAGCAGTGCATTATCGGGACAGGAGCCCTACGAGCAGTACTTC.

Note on this clonotype: The missing conserved phenylalanine or tryptophan at the end of this CDR3 makes a read error likely. This CDR3 is CPSSRLAGNEQFL. As DNA, the CDR3 is TGTCCCAGCTCACGACTAGCGGGTAATGAGCAGTTCCTC. The V gene is TRBV18, the J gene TRBJ2-1, with 10 bases fitting TRBD2. CDR3 length: 13 residues. Germline values: CDR1 KGHSH, CDR2 LQKENI.